This TCR beta chain was captured in a study of blood T cell dynamics during melanoma immunotherapy (dated by TCRdb to about 2020). About the full investigation: All patients had metastatic melanoma and were given first-line pembrolizumab or nivolumab plus ipilimumab as standard of care in the United Kingdom. Peripheral T cell receptor repertoires of metastatic melanoma patients were profiled before and after one cycle of checkpoint inhibitor therapy to find early correlates of response. Consecutive patients formed a training cohort, and a further independent group of patients from the same centre was pooled into an external validation set.

For every bulk PBMC sample, a fixed 350 ng of DNA was loaded. The immunoSEQ TCRb Assay kit was used according to manufacturer instructions to amplify TCR beta CDR3 sequences from genomic DNA. The KAPA Library Quantification Kit for Illumina platforms was used to quantify the pooled libraries by qPCR. Pooled libraries were clustered at about 0.6-1.2 pM and sequenced on an Illumina NextSeq 500. In the original analysis: TCR data were analyzed with immunoSEQ ANALYZER and the R LymphoSeq package. A rearrangement efficiency score was calculated as productive divided by the sum of productive and non-productive CDR3 sequences. Clonality was measured with the Gini coefficient and diversity with the Renyi index at alpha=1, and both measures were compared pairwise between timepoints within each patient. Clonal relatedness, based on an edit distance of 3, and repertoire similarity, based on the Bhattacharyya coefficient, were both computed in LymphoSeq. To classify response, a linear discriminant analysis based on week-3 changes in clonality and diversity was built with the R MASS and caret packages. In TCRdb, the immuneACCESS table is reduced to in-frame sequences with V and J assigned. These tables do not hold every clone; where another copy was compared, an unresolved V gene accounts for under half, and the others remain unexplained. That table supplies the V and J calls and clone size; D and trimming were determined from the DNA. Counted in this sample were about 11,000 clones; 70% to 90% of them appeared once. The ten most abundant clones make up 5% to 6.5% of the sample.

Counted from cysteine to phenylalanine, this CDR3 has 17 amino acids. Just CDR3 DNA is preserved here, 51 bases in frame from base 1. CDR1 and CDR2 are read off the germline V gene (reference sequence) as MNHEY and SMNVEV. V is cut back by 6 bases and J by 8 bases, with 17 bases in the junction unmatched. This sample's time point label indicates: week 3, after first cycle of checkpoint inhibitor. Blood samples were collected before treatment (T0) and at week 3 (W3), after the first cycle of checkpoint blockade. Except for two patients with rapid clinical progression, response was assessed 12 weeks after the first infusion by RECIST 1.1; disease control meant complete response, partial response or stable disease. Patients were not eligible if they had prior systemic cancer treatment, concomitant immunosuppressant therapy or synchronous other active malignancies. Both bulk PBMC and plasma cell-free DNA were sequenced for TCR beta so that circulating cells and T cell turnover could be tracked. PBMC were isolated from blood with Lymphoprep and SepMate tubes, followed by red cell lysis. QIAamp DNA Blood Mini kits were used to extract DNA from PBMC and sorted T cell subsets.

General study outcomes and caveats: Whether the T cell clones behind the repertoire changes were melanoma-specific or instead reflected general immune activation was something the study could not determine. A bifurcated reorganization of the PBMC repertoire at W3, with increased clonality or increased diversity, was observed in patients who later achieved disease control, unlike in progressors. The relatively small sample size was acknowledged as a potential limitation on generalization of the results.

A word on this clone: The antigen it recognizes is unknown. Base qualities are not provided; no much larger clone lies one nucleotide away.

This receptor was taken from a human donor with melanoma. The sequencing here drew on blood, taken from a patient treated with checkpoint blockade. The rearranged segments are TRBV27 and TRBJ2-1, with 9 central nucleotides matching TRBD1. The CDR3: CASSISQRQGGIYEQFF. The sequenced DNA is TGTGCCAGCAGCATTAGCCAGAGACAGGGGGGGATCTATGAGCAGTTCTTC.